The TCR beta chain described here comes from a study of tumor-infiltrating lymphocytes in primary liver carcinoma. At the level of the study: All patients, whether men or women, fell within 30 to 69 years of age. Tumors were stage T1-T3 N0M0, about 4 to 11 cm across. Study conclusions and caveats: Only about 7.5-25% of top clones occurred in every one of the five tumor regions.

Concerning this clonotype: Its antigen remains unknown. At one boundary the junction diverges from the germline segment, which might be a read error.

The CDR3 runs 12 residues. The V gene's germline CDR1 is MDHEN and CDR2 SYDVKM. Synthesis of TCR beta cDNA was carried out from 500 ng total RNA with a constant-region primer. The TCR beta library was amplified through three nested multiplex PCR rounds in a modified ARM-PCR procedure. The study ran its first two PCR rounds for 9 to 10 cycles each, using TRBV1-TRBV30 forward primers and a C-beta reverse primer. A single record per CDR3 protein comes from TCRdb applying MiXCR to the multiplex PCR reads. In the table there are around 78,000 distinct CDR3 sequences, around 75% of which are singletons. The study co-extracted DNA and RNA from around 20-30 mg of unsorted bulk tissue. Patients showed chronic HBV infection and an absence of prior treatment.

The chain links TRBV28 to TRBJ2-3; a possible D gene is TRBD2 (5 bases). What was sequenced was liver tumor tissue from sampling region 4. The subset denotes: tumor region T4, right-lateral pole. This TCR derives from a woman aged 55-69 years with primary liver carcinoma and hepatitis B virus infection. This CDR3 reads CTSSSGLHTQYF. DNA for the CDR3: TGTACCAGCAGTTCAGGACTTCATACGCAGTATTTT.